The 13 T cell receptor beta chains in this list originate from one sample, sequenced in a study of T cell responses to AZD1222 COVID-19 vaccine. Sequenced by immunoSEQ multiplex PCR; TCRdb stores in-frame clones only, minus some. This repertoire shows approximately 85,000 clones, 70% to 90% found once; its top ten account for 7%. The sample in question was peripheral blood, obtained on day 0 of AZD1222 vaccination. The receptors here all came from an adult in good health.

This clone was detected only once. V gene TRBV29-1 combines with J gene TRBJ2-7; D possibly corresponds to TRBD1 (6 bases). The V and J ends lost 3 bases and 7 bases respectively, with 13 bases between them. Germline V CDR1 and CDR2: SQVTM, ANQGSEA. The CDR3 runs to 12 residues. The CDR3 nucleotides read TGCAGCGTTGAGGACAGTGGGTTTGAGCAGTACTTC. Its protein is CSVEDSGFEQYF.

The chain recombines TRBV6-5 with TRBJ1-2, with D possibly being TRBD1 (5 bases). The V end was cut by 1 base, the J end by 2 bases, with 14 bases between. CDR3 length equals 16 residues. Germline loops: CDR1 MNHEY, CDR2 SVGAGI. The CDR3 protein is CASSYLGGEGNYGYTF. CDR3 DNA: TGTGCCAGCAGTTACTTAGGTGGGGAGGGGAACTATGGCTACACCTTC.

The chain employs TRBV19 and TRBJ1-1; D unclear. V lost 7 bases, J lost 6 bases, and 9 bases lay in between. The germline CDR1 and CDR2 sequences are LNHDA and SQIVND (reference sequence). The CDR3 covers 11 residues. The chain's CDR3 is CASNDRSEAFF. The CDR3 nucleotides are TGTGCCAGTAATGATCGGTCTGAAGCTTTCTTT. Based on the CDR3 plus reference TRBV19 and TRBJ1-1, the full variable domain is DGGITQSPKYLFRKEGQNVTLSCEQNLNHDAMYWYRQDPGQGLRLIYYSQIVNDFQKGDIAEGYSVSREKKESFPLTVTSAQKNPTAFYLCASNDRSEAFFGQGTRLTVV.

The J gene is TRBJ1-5, the V gene TRBV30, with D hard to call. Trimming left V 0 bases short and J 8 bases short, with 11 bases between. CDR1 is GTSNPN, CDR2 SVGIG, per germline (reference sequence). CDR3 length equals 13 residues. The CDR3 nucleotides are TGTGCCTGGAGTGTGGGTCAGAGGGAGCCCCAGCATTTT. Translating gives CAWSVGQREPQHF.

This chain links TRBV14 with TRBJ2-1; 15 bases map to TRBD2. The CDR3 runs 16 residues. Looked up from germline, CDR1 is SGHDN and CDR2 is FVKESK. V trimming: 3 bases; J trimming: 6 bases; junction bases outside the gene matches: 3. CDR3 bases: TGTGCCAGCAGCCAGCTGGGACTAGCGGGAGGCAATGAGCAGTTCTTC. This encodes CASSQLGLAGGNEQFF.

This clone has a single count. The chain uses TRBV7-9 and TRBJ2-2; possible D gene TRBD1, 5 bases. CDR1 and CDR2 from the germline V gene are SEHNR and FQNEAQ (reference sequence). The CDR3 runs to 16 residues. With 1 base removed from V and 5 bases from J, the gap between germline ends came to 14 bases. This chain's CDR3 is CASSLVRGSGTGELFF. The CDR3 DNA follows: TGTGCCAGCAGCTTAGTCCGAGGTTCAGGGACCGGGGAGCTGTTTTTT.

The chain has TRBV20-1 and TRBJ1-1, with a possible D match to TRBD1 (6 bases). Germline V CDR1 and CDR2: DFQATT, SNEGSKA (reference sequence). V lost 5 bases to trimming and J lost 9 bases, with 10 bases between them. The CDR3 is 10 amino acids. CDR3 residues: CSADDRQAFF. As DNA, the CDR3 is TGCAGTGCTGATGACAGGCAAGCTTTCTTT.

The count of this clone is one. The chain recombines TRBV6-6 with TRBJ1-1; 8 nucleotides line up with TRBD1. Germline V gene data show CDR1 as MNHNY and CDR2 as SVGAGI (reference sequence). The CDR3 spans 14 residues. Trimming took 7 bases from V and 6 from J; bases not matched to a gene: 10. The CDR3 region is CASTPGQGGAEAFF. CDR3 nucleotide sequence: TGTGCCAGCACCCCCGGACAGGGAGGCGCTGAAGCTTTCTTT.

The J gene is TRBJ2-7, the V gene TRBV7-9, with TRBD1 matching over 8 bases. CDR3 length equals 13 residues. The V gene's germline CDR1 is SEHNR and CDR2 FQNEAQ (reference sequence). The V and J ends lost 6 bases and 7 bases, in that order; junction bases with no gene match: 8. The CDR3 region is CASRQQGVREQYF. The CDR3 nucleotides are TGTGCCAGCAGACAACAGGGGGTAAGAGAGCAGTACTTC.

In DNA form, the CDR3 reads TGCGCCAGCAGTGAAGCAGGGCCAGGAAACACCATATATTTT. This encodes CASSEAGPGNTIYF. The gene calls are TRBV10-2 and TRBJ1-3; tentatively, D is TRBD1 (5 bases). Trimming shortened V by 3 bases and J by 4 bases, and 10 bases separated the two germline ends. CDR3 length: 14 residues. Germline CDR1 reads WSHSY; CDR2 reads SAAADI.

The V gene is TRBV5-6, the J gene TRBJ2-7, with TRBD2 matching over 9 bases. This CDR3 has 18 residues. In germline, CDR1 is SGHDT, CDR2 YYEEEE. J gave up 3 bases and V 0 bases, and 13 bases lay outside the gene matches. The CDR3 spells CASSLDTLLAGGFYEQYF. The CDR3 DNA sequence: TGTGCCAGCAGCTTGGACACCTTACTAGCGGGTGGTTTCTACGAGCAGTACTTC. The whole variable domain, filled in from reference TRBV5-6 and TRBJ2-7, reads DAGVTQSPTHLIKTRGQQVTLRCSPKSGHDTVSWYQQALGQGPQFIFQYYEEEERQRGNFPDRFSGHQFPNYSSELNVNALLLGDSALYLCASSLDTLLAGGFYEQYFGPGTRLTVT.

This chain joins TRBV28 and TRBJ2-1; 9 positions match TRBD1. V shed 10 bases, J shed 7 bases, and the junction held 17 bases outside the gene matches. The CDR3 runs 16 residues. Germline CDR1 is MDHEN and CDR2 is SYDVKM. The CDR3 here is CATLNSGTGKRNEQFF. The CDR3, as DNA: TGTGCCACCCTCAATTCCGGGACAGGGAAGAGAAATGAGCAGTTCTTC.

The gene calls are TRBV15 and TRBJ1-1; unclear D gene. CDR1 is LNHNV, CDR2 YYDKDF, per germline (reference sequence). The V and J ends lost 0 bases and 4 bases respectively, with 24 bases between them. The CDR3 runs to 19 residues. This chain's CDR3 is CATSRDAVGKVETGTEAFF. In nucleotides, the CDR3 is TGTGCCACCAGCAGAGACGCGGTGGGTAAGGTTGAAACTGGCACTGAAGCTTTCTTT.